This T cell receptor beta chain is drawn from a study of early T cells in non-severe SARS-CoV-2 infection. TCRdb reprocessed the 5' RACE reads with MiXCR, giving one entry per CDR3 protein. The sample shows 85,000 to 95,000 distinct CDR3 sequences, about 15% of them seen only once. Germline values: CDR1 MGHRA, CDR2 YSYEKL. This CDR3 has 15 amino acids. Deletions cut 3 bases from V and 0 bases from J, with 9 bases between. This clonotype originated in an adult who was a healthcare worker with PCR-confirmed SARS-CoV-2 infection or an uninfected control (not recorded which). Sequenced input: whole blood. This chain links TRBV4-1 with TRBJ2-4, with D tentatively TRBD1 (5 bases). The CDR3 loop reads CASSQLDIAKNIQYF. CDR3 bases: TGCGCCAGCAGCCAGTTGGACATAGCCAAAAACATTCAGTACTTC.